The 24 T cell receptor beta chains in this list originate from one sample, sequenced in a study of shared clonotypes between healthy human individuals. TCRdb's table, derived via immunoSEQ multiplex PCR, lists solely in-frame clones and lacks some. Found here are about 1 million clones, about 75% of them singletons; the top ten hold approximately 1.5%. Sequencing was done on a sample of memory CD4+ T cells sorted from blood. Stated subset: CD45RA-negative fraction. These receptors were collected from a young man in good health.

This clone occurred many times. The J gene is TRBJ2-7, the V gene TRBV4-1; TRBD1 matches 9 bases. CDR3 length equals 15 residues. Germline V CDR1 and CDR2: MGHRA, YSYEKL. V shed 2 bases and J 6 bases; nucleotides not matched to a gene: 8. The CDR3 loop reads CASSQSGTGQPEQYF. Written as DNA, the CDR3 is TGCGCCAGCAGCCAATCCGGGACAGGGCAACCCGAGCAGTACTTC.

The rearrangement links TRBV7-9 to TRBJ2-1; 10 bases line up with TRBD1. V shed 5 bases and J 10 bases; nucleotides not matched to a gene: 8. The CDR3 extends over 14 amino acids. CDR1 is SEHNR and CDR2 is FQNEAQ in the germline V gene (reference sequence). The CDR3 sequence is CASSHRQGAREQFF. CDR3 DNA: TGTGCCAGCAGCCATAGACAGGGGGCTAGAGAGCAGTTCTTC.

A remark on this clone: Other DNA sequences in the same sample also yield this CDR3. This sequence joins TRBV5-1 and TRBJ2-7; no clear D. The V gene lost 1 base and the J gene lost 4 bases, with 6 bases spanning the gap. Germline V gene data show CDR1 as SGHRS and CDR2 as YFSETQ. This CDR3 comprises 12 residues. CDR3 in amino acids: CASSLTDYEQYF. CDR3 sequence (DNA): TGCGCCAGCAGCTTGACGGATTACGAGCAGTACTTC.

The gene calls are TRBV28 and TRBJ1-5; D is undetermined. Germline loops: CDR1 MDHEN, CDR2 SYDVKM. The V and J ends lost 7 bases and 7 bases respectively, with 20 bases between them. This CDR3 has 15 amino acids. CDR3 DNA sequence: TGTGCCAGCACTCGGGCCCTCTTTCCCCAACAGCCCCAGCATTTT. This sequence encodes CASTRALFPQQPQHF.

The genes are TRBV6-1 and TRBJ2-1; TRBD1 might be the D (5 bases). Germline CDR1 reads MNHNS; CDR2 reads SASEGT. This CDR3 has 15 residues. The V gene lost 4 bases and the J gene lost 4 bases, with 14 bases spanning the gap. The CDR3 nucleotides read TGTGCCAGCAGTGGACAGACAGCTACTTACAATGAGCAGTTCTTC. Its protein product is CASSGQTATYNEQFF.

The V call is TRBV18, the J call TRBJ1-1; tentative D call: TRBD1 (5 bases). The CDR3 has 15 amino acids. The germline gives CDR1 KGHSH, CDR2 LQKENI. With 1 base removed from V and 4 bases from J, the gap between germline ends came to 13 bases. The CDR3 sequence is CASSPLWGSGTEAFF. The CDR3 DNA sequence: TGTGCCAGCTCACCACTTTGGGGCAGTGGCACTGAAGCTTTCTTT.

This chain joins TRBV5-4 and TRBJ1-4; tentative D call: TRBD1 (5 bases). Trimming removed 4 bases from V and 1 base from J, with 11 bases in between. This CDR3 spans 15 amino acids. The germline V gene encodes CDR1 SGHNT and CDR2 YYREEE (reference sequence). CDR3 loop: CASSNNGGTNEKLFF. CDR3 DNA sequence: TGTGCCAGCAGCAATAACGGGGGAACTAATGAAAAACTGTTTTTT.

The V gene is TRBV5-1, the J gene TRBJ2-3; D perhaps matches TRBD2 (6 bases). Trimming removed 0 bases from V and 0 bases from J, with 11 bases in between. This CDR3 is built from 16 residues. The germline gives CDR1 SGHRS, CDR2 YFSETQ. The chain's CDR3 is CASSLVTGLSTDTQYF. Written as DNA, the CDR3 is TGCGCCAGCAGCTTGGTTACGGGACTTAGCACAGATACGCAGTATTTT.

This clone has only a few counts. V usage is TRBV6-5 and J usage is TRBJ2-7; 7 bases fit TRBD1. This CDR3 region has 12 residues. Germline CDR1 is MNHEY and CDR2 is SVGAGI. Trimming cost V 6 bases and J 10 bases; bases outside gene matches: 9. DNA of the CDR3: TGTGCCAGCAGGACACTACAGGGGAACCAGTACTTC. It translates to CASRTLQGNQYF.

With respect to this clone: This likely stems from a read error, as it lies one base from a far larger clone. Other DNA variants within this sample encode the same CDR3. The chain combines TRBV14 with TRBJ1-4; D unclear. CDR1 SGHDN and CDR2 FVKESK come from the germline V gene. The CDR3 is made up of 13 amino acids. CDR3: CASSQGLREKLFF. CDR3 DNA: TGTGCAAGCAGCCAAGGTCTGCGGGAAAAACTGTTTTTT. The full variable domain, with the rest looked up from reference TRBV14 and TRBJ1-4, is EAGVTQFPSHSVIEKGQTVTLRCDPISGHDNLYWYRRVMGKEIKFLLHFVKESKQDESGMPNNRFLAERTGGTYSTLKVQPAELEDSGVYFCASSQGLREKLFFGSGTQLSVL.

The chain carries TRBV30 and TRBJ2-7; D is undetermined. Germline loops: CDR1 GTSNPN, CDR2 SVGIG (reference sequence). This CDR3 has 11 amino acids. Between the trimmed V and J ends, which lost 3 bases and 3 bases, there was a span of 6 bases. CDR3 region: CAWSEVYEQYF. DNA of the CDR3: TGTGCCTGGAGCGAAGTCTACGAGCAGTACTTC.

The chain employs TRBV9 and TRBJ2-2, with a possible D match to TRBD2 (7 bases). This CDR3 has 16 amino acids. The germline V and J ends were trimmed by 2 bases and 5 bases, with 16 bases remaining between them. CDR1 SGDLS and CDR2 YYNGEE come from the germline V gene. The CDR3 reads CASSVLDSGATGELFF. For the CDR3, the DNA is TGTGCCAGCAGCGTCCTGGACAGCGGGGCAACCGGGGAGCTGTTTTTT.

V usage is TRBV9 and J usage is TRBJ2-3; D possibly corresponds to TRBD1 (6 bases). The ends were cut back, 3 bases at V and 6 bases at J, with 17 bases in the middle. The CDR3 contains 15 residues. The germline CDR1 and CDR2 sequences are SGDLS and YYNGEE. The chain's CDR3 is CASSGTGTIGDTQYF. The CDR3 bases are TGTGCCAGCAGCGGTACCGGGACAATCGGCGATACGCAGTATTTT.

V gene TRBV9 combines with J gene TRBJ1-5; the D gene is possibly TRBD1 (6 bases). Germline V gene lookup returns CDR1 SGDLS and CDR2 YYNGEE. The V gene lost 3 bases and the J gene lost 0 bases, with 7 bases spanning the gap. The CDR3 consists of 14 residues. CDR3 sequence (DNA): TGTGCCAGCAGCGCGGACAGTAGCAATCAGCCCCAGCATTTT. Protein sequence: CASSADSSNQPQHF. Full variable domain (missing parts from reference TRBV9 and TRBJ1-5): DSGVTQTPKHLITATGQRVTLRCSPRSGDLSVYWYQQSLDQGLQFLIQYYNGEERAKGNILERFSAQQFPDLHSELNLSSLELGDSALYFCASSADSSNQPQHFGDGTRLSIL.

This clone turned up a few times. This sequence joins TRBV25-1 and TRBJ2-7, with TRBD1 matching over 8 bases. Germline V lookup: CDR1 MGHDK, CDR2 SYGVNS. The CDR3 is 14 residues long. Germline trimming cut 1 base from V and 6 bases from J; bases unmatched to any gene: 5. The CDR3 region has the DNA TGTGCCAGCAGTGAATTAGGACAGGGCCGCGAGCAGTACTTC. Translation: CASSELGQGREQYF.

The genes are TRBV29-1 and TRBJ2-1, with 7 nucleotides matching TRBD2. The CDR3 is 12 amino acids. CDR1 is SQVTM, CDR2 ANQGSEA, per germline. Unmatched junction bases numbered 6, after V lost 8 bases and J lost 5 bases. The CDR3 nucleotides are TGCAGCCCCGGACTAGTTAACAATGAGCAGTTCTTC. Its protein product is CSPGLVNNEQFF.

On this clone: Different DNA sequences within this sample yield the same CDR3. The chain joins TRBV18 to TRBJ1-1; D might be TRBD1 (6 bases). The CDR3 has 15 residues. Germline CDR1 KGHSH, CDR2 LQKENI. Trimming removed 2 bases from V and 1 base from J, with 11 bases in between. CDR3 nucleotide sequence: TGTGCCAGCTCACCAGGAGGACAGAAGAACACTGAAGCTTTCTTT. This codes for CASSPGGQKNTEAFF. Full variable domain (missing parts from reference TRBV18 and TRBJ1-1): NAGVMQNPRHLVRRRGQEARLRCSPMKGHSHVYWYRQLPEEGLKFMVYLQKENIIDESGMPKERFSAEFPKEGPSILRIQQVVRGDSAAYFCASSPGGQKNTEAFFGQGTRLTVV.

For the CDR3, the DNA is TGTGCCATCAGTGAGTCCGGAATCCTAGCCAAAAACATTCAGTACTTC. Protein sequence: CAISESGILAKNIQYF. The J gene is TRBJ2-4, the V gene TRBV10-3; D is uncertain. The CDR3 sequence is 16 residues long. Germline CDR1 ENHRY, CDR2 SYGVKD. The V and J ends lost 0 bases and 0 bases respectively, with 9 bases between them.

The chain is built from TRBV5-1 and TRBJ2-3, with TRBD1 identical over 9 bases. The CDR3 contains 17 residues. CDR1 SGHRS and CDR2 YFSETQ come from the germline V gene. Losses at the gene ends were 1 base for V and 4 bases for J; bases not matched to a gene: 10. CDR3 protein: CASSLRTGTGYPDTQYF. CDR3 DNA: TGCGCCAGCAGCTTGCGGACCGGGACAGGGTATCCAGATACGCAGTATTTT.

The chain uses TRBV2 and TRBJ2-1, with 13 bases matching TRBD2. The CDR3 loop spans 15 amino acids. Germline loops: CDR1 SNHLY, CDR2 FYNNEI. V lost 6 bases, J lost 5 bases, and 4 bases stayed unmatched. CDR3 coding DNA: TGTGCCAGCAGGACGGGACTAGCGGGACACAATGAGCAGTTCTTC. It yields the protein CASRTGLAGHNEQFF. Drawing the rest from reference TRBV2 and TRBJ2-1, the complete variable domain is EPEVTQTPSHQVTQMGQEVILRCVPISNHLYFYWYRQILGQKVEFLVSFYNNEISEKSEIFDDQFSVERPDGSNFTLKIRSTKLEDSAMYFCASRTGLAGHNEQFFGPGTRLTVL.

The CDR3 region is CASSQVTDNSPLHF. The DNA of the CDR3 is TGTGCCAGCAGCCAAGTCACAGATAATTCACCCCTCCACTTT. The rearrangement joins TRBV14 to TRBJ1-6; D remains ambiguous. Germline V gives CDR1 SGHDN, CDR2 FVKESK. This CDR3 contains 14 residues. V lost 1 base and J 5 bases, leaving 6 bases between the germline ends.

The chain couples TRBV30 to TRBJ2-2; no clear D. The CDR3 spans 15 residues. CDR1 GTSNPN and CDR2 SVGIG come from the germline V gene (reference sequence). V was pared by 3 bases and J by 5 bases, with 16 bases between. The CDR3 reads CAWRGNSALTGELFF. The CDR3 region has the DNA TGTGCCTGGAGGGGGAATTCGGCCTTGACCGGGGAGCTGTTTTTT. Using reference TRBV30 and TRBJ2-2 for the parts outside the CDR3, the full variable domain is SQTIHQWPATLVQPVGSPLSLECTVEGTSNPNLYWYRQAAGRGLQLLFYSVGIGQISSEVPQNLSASRPQDRQFILSSKKLLLSDSGFYLCAWRGNSALTGELFFGEGSRLTVL.

This clone was counted a few times. The chain combines TRBV4-1 with TRBJ1-5, with a possible D match to TRBD1 (5 bases). CDR1 is MGHRA, CDR2 YSYEKL, per germline. The CDR3 totals 16 residues. V lost 0 bases and J lost 1, with 10 bases in between. The CDR3 bases are TGCGCCAGCAGCCAAGAAGGGACTCCCAGCAATCAGCCCCAGCATTTT. It yields the protein CASSQEGTPSNQPQHF.

This chain connects TRBV9 to TRBJ2-3, with D uncertain. This CDR3 comprises 11 residues. V was trimmed by 0 bases and J by 9 bases, leaving 5 bases between them. CDR1 is SGDLS and CDR2 is YYNGEE in the germline V gene. The CDR3 bases are TGTGCCAGCAGCGTAGATGGAACGCAGTATTTT. It encodes CASSVDGTQYF.